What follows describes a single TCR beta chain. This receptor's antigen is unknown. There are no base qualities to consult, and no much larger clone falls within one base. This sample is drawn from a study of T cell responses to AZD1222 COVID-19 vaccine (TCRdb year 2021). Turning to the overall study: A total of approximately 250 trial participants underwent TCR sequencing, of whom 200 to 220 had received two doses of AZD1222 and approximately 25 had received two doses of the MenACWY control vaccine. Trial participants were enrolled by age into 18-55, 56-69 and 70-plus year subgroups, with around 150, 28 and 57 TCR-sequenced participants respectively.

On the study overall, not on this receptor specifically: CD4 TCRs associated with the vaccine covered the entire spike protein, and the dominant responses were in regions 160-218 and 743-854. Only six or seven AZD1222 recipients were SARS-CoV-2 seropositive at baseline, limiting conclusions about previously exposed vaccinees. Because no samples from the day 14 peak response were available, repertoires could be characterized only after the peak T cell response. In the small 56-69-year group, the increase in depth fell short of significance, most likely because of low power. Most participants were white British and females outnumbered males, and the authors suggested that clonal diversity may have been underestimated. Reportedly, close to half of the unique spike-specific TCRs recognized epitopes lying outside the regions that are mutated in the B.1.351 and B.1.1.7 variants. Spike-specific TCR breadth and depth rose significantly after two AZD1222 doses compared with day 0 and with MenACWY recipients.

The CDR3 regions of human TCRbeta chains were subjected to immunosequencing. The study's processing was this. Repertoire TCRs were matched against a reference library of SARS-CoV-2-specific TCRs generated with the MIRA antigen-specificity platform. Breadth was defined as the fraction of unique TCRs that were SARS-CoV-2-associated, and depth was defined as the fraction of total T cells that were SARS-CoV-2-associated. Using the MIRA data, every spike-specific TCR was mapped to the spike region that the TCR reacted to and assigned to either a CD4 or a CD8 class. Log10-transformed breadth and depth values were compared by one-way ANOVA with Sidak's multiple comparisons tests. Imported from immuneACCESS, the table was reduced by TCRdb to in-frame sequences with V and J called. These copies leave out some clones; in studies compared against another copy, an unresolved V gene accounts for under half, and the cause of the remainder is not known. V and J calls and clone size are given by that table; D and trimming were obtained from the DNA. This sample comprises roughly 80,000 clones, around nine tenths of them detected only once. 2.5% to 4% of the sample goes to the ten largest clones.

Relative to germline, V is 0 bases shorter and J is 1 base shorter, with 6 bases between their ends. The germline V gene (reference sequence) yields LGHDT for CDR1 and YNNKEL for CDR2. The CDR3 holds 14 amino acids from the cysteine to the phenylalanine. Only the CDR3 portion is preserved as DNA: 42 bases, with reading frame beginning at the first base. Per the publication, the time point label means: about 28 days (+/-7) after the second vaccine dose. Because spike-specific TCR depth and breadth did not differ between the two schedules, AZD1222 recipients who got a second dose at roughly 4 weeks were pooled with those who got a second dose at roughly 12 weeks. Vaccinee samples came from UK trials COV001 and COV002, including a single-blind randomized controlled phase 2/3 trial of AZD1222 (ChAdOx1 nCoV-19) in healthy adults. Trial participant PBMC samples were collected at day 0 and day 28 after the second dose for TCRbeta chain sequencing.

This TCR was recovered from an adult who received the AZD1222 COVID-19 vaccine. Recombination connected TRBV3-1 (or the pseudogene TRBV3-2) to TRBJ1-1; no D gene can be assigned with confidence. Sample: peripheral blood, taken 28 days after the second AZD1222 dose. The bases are TGTGCCAGCAGCCAAGATCTGAGGAACACTGAAGCTTTCTTT. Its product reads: CASSQDLRNTEAFF.